This TCR beta chain is from a study of tumor-infiltrating lymphocytes in oesophageal squamous cell carcinoma. The CDR3 runs 14 residues. Germline assignment: CDR1 MNHNS and CDR2 SASEGT. The V end was cut by 7 bases, the J end by 0 bases, with 11 bases between. TCRdb called the PCR reads again in MiXCR, with one record for every CDR3 protein. The sample consists of 18,000 or so distinct CDR3 sequences, around 39% of them appearing once. The sample comprised esophageal tumor tissue. The chain has TRBV6-1 and TRBJ2-3; D may be TRBD1 or TRBD2 (5 bases each). The sequence came from a male donor with esophageal squamous cell carcinoma. In DNA form, the CDR3 reads TGTGCCAGCACCCGGGGCGGGAGCACAGATACGCAGTATTTT. This gives the protein CASTRGGSTDTQYF.